Below are 9 T cell receptor beta chains sequenced from a single sample in a study of T cells after yellow fever vaccination. Via MiXCR, TCRdb re-called the 5' RACE reads, giving one row per CDR3 protein. The sample consists of approximately 120,000 distinct CDR3 sequences, 7.4% of them appearing once. The material sequenced was CD4+ T cells sorted from PBMCs, taken less than 11 days after the first yellow fever vaccination. The receptors come from a man between 18 and 35 years old who received the YFV17D yellow fever vaccine.

As concerns this clonotype: This clone may be a read error of a much larger clone one base away. V usage is TRBV10-3 and J usage is TRBJ1-6, with 8 bases aligning to TRBD1. The germline gives CDR1 ENHRY, CDR2 SYGVKD. The CDR3 loop spans 11 amino acids. The CDR3 is CAISNRGQVDF. In nucleotides, the CDR3 is TGTGCCATCAGTAACAGGGGACAGGTGGACTTT.

This clonotype was recorded at least ten times. The rearrangement links TRBV5-1 to TRBJ2-2, with 8 bases identical to TRBD1. J lost 4 bases, V lost 4 bases, and 0 bases had no gene match. The germline V gene encodes CDR1 SGHRS and CDR2 YFSETQ. The CDR3 covers 13 residues. CDR3 amino acids: CASSDRGTGELFF. The CDR3 DNA sequence: TGCGCCAGCAGCGACAGGGGCACCGGGGAGCTGTTTTTT.

The V call is TRBV28, the J call TRBJ2-3; TRBD1 might be the D (6 bases). V dropped 9 bases and J dropped 4 bases, with 14 bases sitting between them. The CDR3 runs to 13 residues. Germline-derived CDR1 and CDR2 are MDHEN and SYDVKM. The CDR3 protein is CASSGTYPDTQYF. For the CDR3, the DNA is TGTGCCAGTTCCGGGACATATCCAGATACGCAGTATTTT. Filled out from reference TRBV28 and TRBJ2-3, the complete variable domain reads DVKVTQSSRYLVKRTGEKVFLECVQDMDHENMFWYRQDPGLGLRLIYFSYDVKMKEKGDIPEGYSVSREKKERFSLILESASTNQTSMYLCASSGTYPDTQYFGPGTRLTVL.

This clonotype turned up a few times. The chain recombines TRBV7-3 with TRBJ1-6; D is undetermined. Trimming removed 2 bases at V and 5 bases at J, with 4 bases between. The V gene's germline CDR1 is SGHTA and CDR2 FQGTGA. The CDR3 runs 13 residues. CDR3 sequence reads: CASSLGNNSPLHF. The CDR3 DNA reads as TGTGCCAGCAGCTTAGGGAATAATTCACCCCTCCACTTT. Using reference TRBV7-3 and TRBJ1-6 for the parts outside the CDR3, the full variable domain is GAGVSQTPSNKVTEKGKYVELRCDPISGHTALYWYRQSLGQGPEFLIYFQGTGAADDSGLPNDRFFAVRPEGSVSTLKIQRTERGDSAVYLCASSLGNNSPLHFGNGTRLTVT.

This clonotype has at least ten counts. This chain links TRBV20-1 with TRBJ2-3; 9 bases map to TRBD2. V gave up 1 base and J gave up 4 bases; unmatched junction bases: 6. Per the germline V gene, CDR1 is DFQATT and CDR2 is SNEGSKA (reference sequence). CDR3 length: 15 residues. CDR3: CSARVQRGEADTQYF. The CDR3 nucleotides are TGCAGTGCTAGAGTCCAGCGGGGGGAAGCAGATACGCAGTATTTT.

The table lists this clonotype with many counts. The chain joins TRBV20-1 to TRBJ2-7, with a weak D call TRBD1 (5 bases). Trimming left V 7 bases short and J 0 bases short, with 16 bases between. This CDR3 is built from 14 residues. Germline V gene lookup returns CDR1 DFQATT and CDR2 SNEGSKA (reference sequence). DNA of the CDR3: TGCAGTGGCCTAACCCGCAGGGACTCCTACGAGCAGTACTTC. This gives the protein CSGLTRRDSYEQYF.

This clonotype was counted at least ten times. This chain links TRBV5-5 with TRBJ2-2; 8 bases are shared with TRBD1. The CDR3 totals 18 residues. With V trimmed by 3 bases and J by 5 bases, 15 bases remained unmatched. Germline values: CDR1 SGHKS, CDR2 YYEKEE (reference sequence). CDR3 region: CASSSTDRGGFGTGELFF. The CDR3 region has the DNA TGTGCCAGCAGCTCTACCGACAGGGGAGGATTTGGGACCGGGGAGCTGTTTTTT. The whole variable domain, remainder taken from reference TRBV5-5 and TRBJ2-2, is DAGVTQSPTHLIKTRGQQVTLRCSPISGHKSVSWYQQVLGQGPQFIFQYYEKEERGRGNFPDRFSARQFPNYSSELNVNALLLGDSALYLCASSSTDRGGFGTGELFFGEGSRLTVL.

This clonotype was seen repeatedly, ten times or more. The CDR3 DNA sequence: TGCGCCAGCAGCTTGGATAGTATGGGTTACTACAATGAGCAGTTCTTC. It codes for CASSLDSMGYYNEQFF. The chain has TRBV5-1 and TRBJ2-1; D is uncertain. Looked up from germline, CDR1 is SGHRS and CDR2 is YFSETQ. V dropped 0 bases and J dropped 3 bases, with 13 bases sitting between them. CDR3 size: 16 residues.

This clonotype appeared many times. The chain is built from TRBV5-1 and TRBJ1-4; 7 nucleotides match TRBD1. Germline assignment: CDR1 SGHRS and CDR2 YFSETQ. V lost 4 bases and J lost 4; bases outside the gene matches: 7. The CDR3 contains 15 residues. CDR3 sequence: CASSQQGFRNEKLFF. The CDR3 DNA reads TGCGCCAGCAGCCAACAGGGGTTCCGTAATGAAAAACTGTTTTTT.